The next 3 T cell receptor beta chains were all read from a single sample in a study of T cell repertoires in cytomegalovirus infection. Each CDR3 protein is one row after TCRdb ran MiXCR on the reads. The table lists 200,000 or so distinct CDR3 sequences, about 28% of them singletons. Material for sequencing was PBMCs. Receptors were obtained from a human donor in good health (CMV status not recorded). Some clones in this sample may be carry-over from other donors' samples.

This clonotype has a handful of counts. The chain couples TRBV29-1 to TRBJ2-7; 11 nucleotides agree with TRBD1. This CDR3 comprises 12 residues. The junction had 2 bases not matched to a gene; V was cut back by 5 bases and J by 5 bases. CDR1 and CDR2 (germline): SQVTM, ANQGSEA. The CDR3 DNA is TGCAGCGTTAGGACAGGGGGCGACGAGCAGTACTTC. Translated: CSVRTGGDEQYF.

V gene TRBV20-1 combines with J gene TRBJ1-4; 7 bases align to TRBD1. Germline V CDR1 and CDR2: DFQATT, SNEGSKA (reference sequence). V was pared by 6 bases and J by 5 bases, with 3 bases of the junction left unmatched. This CDR3 has 12 residues. This CDR3 reads CSARDSNEKLFF. CDR3 in DNA: TGCAGTGCGAGGGACAGCAATGAAAAACTGTTTTTT.

The gene calls are TRBV4-1 and TRBJ1-5; D is undetermined. The CDR3 covers 14 residues. CDR1 is MGHRA, CDR2 YSYEKL, per germline. Trimming took 2 bases from V and 3 from J, leaving 8 bases between them. The chain's CDR3 is CASSQYQSNQPQHF. Written as DNA, the CDR3 is TGCGCCAGCAGCCAATACCAGTCCAATCAGCCCCAGCATTTT.